This T cell receptor (beta chain) was recorded in a study of response to subunit inactivated influenza vaccine. Overall study results and limits: Each seasonal flu vaccination may recruit only limited new T cells, authors suggested.

This clonotype was seen only a few times. The antigen is unknown. The CDR3 runs to 15 residues. V was pared by 5 bases and J by 1 base, with 12 bases between. TCRdb re-derived calls from the RT-PCR reads in MiXCR, one entry per CDR3 protein. The data hold about half a million distinct CDR3 sequences, with roughly 11% observed a single time. The rearrangement joins TRBV12-3 or TRBV12-4 to TRBJ1-3; D is undetermined. This receptor was taken from a man aged 50-60 years who received an inactivated influenza vaccine. The input for sequencing was PBMCs from blood, taken roughly 6 weeks after vaccination. The CDR3 DNA sequence: TGTGCCAGCAGTCCTACATGGACGTCTGGAAACACCATATATTTT. Amino acid sequence: CASSPTWTSGNTIYF.